This T cell receptor (beta chain) was sequenced during a study of blood T cell repertoires in COVID-19. The wider study: Sites across the United States, Italy and Spain contributed samples from acute and convalescent COVID-19. PBMCs, B-cell-depleted T cells, or T cells provided the cDNA or gDNA that made up the material.

Per the original methods: The assay estimated nucleated cells by amplifying reference gene primers. Libraries were prepared by immunoSEQ multiplex PCR; TCRdb keeps only in-frame clonotypes and omits some of them. That table is the source of V, J and clone size, and D and trimming were worked out from the DNA. There are roughly 90,000 clones in the sample; about 82% occur only once, and nearly 3.5% lies in the top ten. Germline loops: CDR1 SGHAT, CDR2 FQNNGV. The length of the CDR3 is 16 residues. V lost 5 bases, J lost 5 bases, and 10 bases stayed unmatched. This chain connects TRBV11-2 to TRBJ2-7, with 12 bases aligning to TRBD1. The source of this sequence is a man aged 50 to 59 with acute or convalescent COVID-19. Sequencing was done on a sample of peripheral blood. The chain's CDR3 is CASSSPGTGGLDEQYF. CDR3 in DNA: TGTGCCAGCAGCAGTCCCGGGACAGGGGGCTTGGACGAGCAGTACTTC.